One and the same sample provided the 15 T cell receptor beta chains below, sequenced in a study of human T cells and chemical hapten exposure (dated by TCRdb to the early 2020s). This sample's time point label indicates: patch test 2, 6 weeks after DPC sensitization. The sample's treatment or condition label, in plain terms: therapeutic diphenylcyclopropenone sensitization with weekly scalp DPC. The library was obtained by RACE. Reads for this sample came from a NextSeq 500. TCRdb reran the public reads through fastp at Q25 and MiXCR, keeping productive beta chains. Each CDR3 protein appears once, grouped with its most common genes and DNA. The sample table records 360,000 or so distinct CDR3 sequences; nearly 6.5% of these occur just once. Approximately 5.4% of the sample is held by the ten biggest clonotypes. Sequenced material: whole blood, taken in connection with sensitization to the hapten diphenylcyclopropenone (DPC). The source is a woman between 18 and 29 years old with alopecia areata. Some clones in this sample may be carry-over from other donors' samples.

The chain couples TRBV4-3 to TRBJ2-7, with D perhaps given as TRBD1 or TRBD2 (5 bases each). Germline CDR1 LGHNA, CDR2 YSLEER. V was clipped by 2 bases and J by 4 bases, with 15 bases between them. The CDR3 is 15 amino acids. CDR3 loop: CASSQNSGAPYEQYF. CDR3 DNA sequence: TGCGCCAGCAGCCAAAACTCCGGGGCCCCGTACGAGCAGTACTTC.

The chain recombines TRBV6-6 with TRBJ2-1; 10 nucleotides align to TRBD1. The CDR3 covers 15 residues. Trimming cost V 6 bases and J 7 bases; bases outside gene matches: 9. The germline V gene encodes CDR1 MNHNY and CDR2 SVGAGI (reference sequence). The chain's CDR3 is CASSHRQGATNEQFF. The CDR3 DNA sequence: TGTGCCAGCAGCCATCGACAGGGGGCTACGAATGAGCAGTTCTTC.

This clonotype has at least ten counts. This chain links TRBV4-3 with TRBJ1-1; D unclear. Germline V gene sequence: CDR1 LGHNA, CDR2 YSLEER. V was clipped by 6 bases and J by 10 bases, with 12 bases between them. This CDR3 is built from 11 residues. The CDR3 sequence: CASRGPSGAFF. The CDR3 DNA reads TGCGCCAGCAGAGGACCGTCAGGAGCTTTCTTT.

This clonotype came up a few times. CDR3 nucleotides: TGTGCCATCAGTGGAAGGGACACCGGGGAGCTGTTTTTT. Translated, it gives CAISGRDTGELFF. The chain combines TRBV10-3 with TRBJ2-2; D is undetermined. The length of the CDR3 is 13 residues. The V end lost 4 bases, the J end lost 3 bases, and 6 bases lay between the germline ends. Per the germline V gene, CDR1 is ENHRY and CDR2 is SYGVKD.

In this sample, this clonotype turned up a few times. The chain uses TRBV6-2 or TRBV6-3 and TRBJ2-7; 7 positions match TRBD1. The V segment lost 6 bases and the J segment 2 bases; nucleotides outside the gene matches: 7. CDR1 MNHEY and CDR2 SVGEGT come from the germline V gene. There are 14 residues in the CDR3. The CDR3 DNA reads as TGTGCCAGCAGCGGTCCGGGACAGACCTACGAGCAGTACTTC. It is translated as CASSGPGQTYEQYF.

Only a few counts were recorded for this clonotype. This chain connects TRBV6-2 or TRBV6-3 to TRBJ2-2; maybe TRBD1 (6 bases). Germline CDR1 reads MNHEY; CDR2 reads SVGEGT. This CDR3 comprises 13 residues. The V and J ends lost 5 bases and 4 bases respectively, with 8 bases between them. CDR3 nucleotide sequence: TGTGCCAGCAGTACAGGGTTCACCGGGGAGCTGTTTTTT. This encodes CASSTGFTGELFF.

This clonotype was seen at least ten times. The genes are TRBV5-4 and TRBJ2-3, with no clear D. The V gene's germline CDR1 is SGHNT and CDR2 YYREEE (reference sequence). The CDR3 totals 14 residues. Trimming took off 1 base at V and 1 base at J, with 7 bases between the two ends. The CDR3 spells CASSLFQGTDTQYF. The CDR3 DNA follows: TGTGCCAGCAGCTTGTTTCAGGGCACAGATACGCAGTATTTT.

V gene TRBV6-2 or TRBV6-3 combines with J gene TRBJ1-2, with D maybe TRBD1 (6 bases). The germline CDR1 and CDR2 sequences are MNHEY and SVGEGT. This CDR3 has 16 residues. V lost 6 bases to trimming and J lost 0 bases, with 17 bases between them. The DNA of the CDR3 is TGTGCCAGCAGGGAACCTTACAGGGAAGCTAACTATGGCTACACCTTC. It specifies CASREPYREANYGYTF.

In this sample, this clonotype turned up many times. The CDR3 DNA reads TGTGCCAGCAGTCCCAAACAGGGGTTCGGCTCTGGAAACACCATATATTTT. Protein: CASSPKQGFGSGNTIYF. V usage is TRBV27 and J usage is TRBJ1-3, with 7 bases fitting TRBD1. CDR3 size: 17 residues. Looked up from germline, CDR1 is MNHEY and CDR2 is SMNVEV (reference sequence). V gave up 5 bases and J gave up 0 bases; unmatched junction bases: 10.

The J gene is TRBJ1-1, the V gene TRBV2, with a possible D match to TRBD1 (6 bases). The germline gives CDR1 SNHLY, CDR2 FYNNEI. The germline V and J ends were trimmed by 11 bases and 1 base, with 29 bases remaining between them. The CDR3 contains 18 residues. The CDR3 sequence is CAFVGEAGAYFPNTEAFF. The CDR3 nucleotides are TGTGCCTTCGTGGGTGAGGCGGGGGCATATTTTCCGAACACTGAAGCTTTCTTT.

The chain links TRBV5-4 to TRBJ1-6; D unclear. The germline gives CDR1 SGHNT, CDR2 YYREEE (reference sequence). The ends were cut back, 3 bases at V and 4 bases at J, with 8 bases in the middle. The CDR3 is 14 residues long. The CDR3 region is CASSSSTYNSPLHF. CDR3 coding DNA: TGTGCCAGCAGCTCTTCGACATATAATTCACCCCTCCACTTT.

CDR3 loop: CASSQEYSSGYNEQFF. In DNA, the CDR3 is TGTGCCAGCAGCCAAGAGTATTCTAGCGGCTACAATGAGCAGTTCTTC. J is TRBJ2-1 and V is TRBV4-2, with 7 bases that match TRBD2. Losses at the gene ends were 0 bases for V and 3 bases for J; bases not matched to a gene: 5. CDR1 and CDR2 (germline): LGHNA, YNFKEQ. The CDR3 is 16 amino acids.

The chain couples TRBV10-3 to TRBJ2-7, with TRBD1 matching over 8 bases. The length of the CDR3 is 12 residues. The germline CDR1 and CDR2 sequences are ENHRY and SYGVKD. The ends lost 8 bases at V and 5 bases at J; junction bases unmatched: 5. In DNA, the CDR3 is TGTGCCATCGGTCGGGACAGGAACGAGCAGTACTTC. Its protein product is CAIGRDRNEQYF.

The V gene is TRBV4-1, the J gene TRBJ2-3, with 12 bases identical to TRBD2. The CDR3 totals 17 residues. After removal of 2 bases from V and 6 bases from J, the junction contained 9 bases not matched to a gene. CDR1 MGHRA and CDR2 YSYEKL come from the germline V gene. CDR3 in DNA: TGCGCCAGCAGCCAACAGGGACTAGCGGGCGTTCAGGATACGCAGTATTTT. Protein sequence: CASSQQGLAGVQDTQYF.

This clonotype was recorded many times. This chain joins TRBV7-2 and TRBJ1-5, with D tentatively TRBD1 (5 bases). This CDR3 spans 14 amino acids. V dropped 3 bases and J dropped 6 bases, with 12 bases sitting between them. From germline, CDR1 is SGHTA and CDR2 FQGNSA. Here the CDR3 reads CASSFTTGSQPQHF. For the CDR3, the DNA is TGTGCCAGCAGCTTTACAACAGGAAGTCAGCCCCAGCATTTT.